The entry below describes one TCR beta chain. Its binding antigen is unknown. Qualities for individual bases were not recorded, and no much larger clone is one base off. The library was produced with the immunoSEQ multiplex PCR assay. A mixture of 60 forward primers for TCR Vbeta segments and 13 reverse primers for TCR Jbeta segments was used in the multiplex PCR. The CDR3 region of rearranged TCR beta genes was amplified from genomic DNA with a multiplex PCR assay. On the Illumina HiSeq System, the amplified TCR beta libraries were sequenced as 87-base-pair reads. The source study handled its data this way. In a later analysis, about 80 million unique TCR beta chains were counted across the approximately 670 repertoires, and roughly 11 million of these chains were shared by at least two donors. A nearest-neighbor algorithm error-corrected the raw reads and collapsed the reads into unique sequences, merging closely related sequences to remove PCR and sequencing errors. V, D and J gene segments were assigned by aligning CDR3 sequences to IMGT reference sequences. For a sequence to be retained, at least a six-nucleotide match to both a V gene segment and a J gene segment was required. Rearrangements were classified as productive when the CDR3 lacked stop codons and remained in frame with V and J, and all other rearrangements were classified as non-productive. Following IMGT convention, CDR3 was defined as the stretch from the second conserved V-encoded cysteine to the conserved J-encoded phenylalanine. The earlier analysis of about 590 of the donors excluded sequences that lacked an unambiguous match to a single V gene segment. In an earlier analysis of a few hundred of the donors, V segments were called functional above 56.7% productive rearrangements and were called segregating when the between-donor standard deviation exceeded 5%. A statistical classification framework was developed to diagnose cytomegalovirus status using the catalog of TCR beta chain sequences. In a later analysis, V and J genes were assigned by comparing TCR nucleotide sequences against IMGT/GENE-DB human TR gene sequences. Using the TCRdist pipeline, a later analysis assigned CDR3 sequences along with most-parsimonious VDJ recombination scenarios. A later analysis defined each TCR beta chain by its CDR3 amino acid sequence plus V-gene family, and excluded reads lacking a unique V-gene family. A later analysis removed 550 to 650 highly shared, low-generation-probability nucleotide sequences to deal with suspected cross-contamination and a sequencing artifact. In a later analysis, a clonal expansion index for each public chain was calculated from normalized within-repertoire ranks of inferred template counts. A later analysis computed generation probabilities with a VDJ recombination model fitted to out-of-frame rearrangements, and checked the results against IGoR. In a later analysis, TCR-TCR, TCR-HLA and TCR-CMV co-occurrence was scored with hypergeometric tests, and a repertoire-size bias correction was applied to TCR pairs. False discovery rates were estimated in a later analysis by permuting HLA or CMV assignments 20 times. In a later analysis, co-occurring TCRs were grouped using DBSCAN, and TCRdist sequence similarity was added for clustering within HLA-allele-positive subsets. Repertoires with fewer than 30,000 or more than 120,000 public chains, plus five repertoires with anomalous nucleotide sharing, were excluded from co-occurrence clustering. Held by TCRdb, this immuneACCESS table contains in-frame sequences only and omits some clones. Under half of the omission traces to an unresolved V gene where checked; the cause of the rest is unknown. That table is the source of V, J and clone size, and D and trimming were worked out from the DNA. Within this sample are about 92,000 clones, with 65% to 80% of them counted one time only. About a sixth of the sample belongs to the ten largest clones.

The data derive from a study of cytomegalovirus exposure and HLA in healthy donors (dated by TCRdb to 2015 to 2018). With respect to the entire study: According to an earlier analysis of 587 of the donors, 150 million to 200 million T cells yielded over 100 million unique TCR beta sequences and about 300 Gb of sequence data. Donor age, sex, ethnicity and CMV serostatus were compiled together with the repertoire data. The study profiled the T cell repertoires of hundreds of subjects by immunosequencing and related them to cytomegalovirus serostatus. Among 300 to 450 genotyped donors of the cohort, an average of about 240,000 unique TCR beta nucleotide sequences were sequenced per donor, around 18% of them non-productive. The study combined high-throughput TCR immunosequencing, statistical association of individual TCRs with disease status, and machine learning to predict cytomegalovirus infection status. A later analysis re-examined previously published TCR beta repertoires from around 670 donors and added high-resolution HLA genotyping to investigate patterns of TCR occurrence. The study aimed to test whether cataloging public T cell receptors could reveal signatures of past pathogen exposure. Class I and class II HLA loci were covered by the typing at four-digit resolution. Because of strong linkage in the cohort, roughly five DR-DQ haplotypes were treated as single units for association and clustering. In a later genetic analysis, genome-wide SNP genotypes for about 65% of the roughly 700 donors were used, and that subset was treated as a discovery cohort. Typing coverage differed by locus: A, B, C, DRB1 and DQB1 were typed in roughly 620-630 donors, DQA1 in 522, DPA1 in approximately 610, and DPB1 in roughly 470. In addition to the first cohort of roughly 670 subjects, a separate validation cohort of approximately 110 different subjects was used. An earlier analysis of some 600 of the donors applied high-throughput TCR beta sequencing to assess whether each TCR beta V gene segment acted as functional or pseudogenic. Among the approximately 400 genotyped donors, about 85% belonged to the genetic ancestry cluster associated with self-reported Caucasian donors. Every repertoire in the discovery cohort had been generated on one and the same sequencing platform. Roughly 300 gigabases of sequencing data and around 80 million unique TCR sequences made up an early release that covered 500 to 650 HLA-typed donors. Rather than using new phenotypic data, the later analysis identified candidate immune exposures from TCR beta sequences and from how often those sequences occurred across donors.

The cohort consisted of fewer than 700 healthy bone marrow donors. Cohort members were all nominally healthy when sampled, although unrecorded immune exposures were likely present. The donor was CMV seropositive and was included in the group of 289 seropositive cohort members. A peripheral blood sample was collected from each donor, and TCR beta sequencing was performed on peripheral blood mononuclear cells. The Qiagen DNeasy Blood Extraction Kit was used to extract genomic DNA from the blood cell samples. The CDR3 runs 11 amino acids, cysteine and phenylalanine included. Kept here is only the CDR3 DNA, which spans 33 bases and is read in frame from base 1. The V and J ends are trimmed by 1 base and 15 bases, leaving 10 bases between them. CDR1 and CDR2 are read off the germline V gene (reference sequence) as SEHNR and FQNEAQ. Paper-wide results and their limitations: The classifier was reported to diagnose cytomegalovirus status with high specificity and sensitivity in both the original and validation cohorts. A cluster of highly shared sequence variants was judged likely to represent a technical artifact of the sequencing pipeline. Several of the top co-occurrence clusters appeared to be linked to parvovirus B19, influenza, CMV and Epstein-Barr virus, according to a later analysis. An association between a missense DCLRE1C variant and V-gene and J-gene trimming of TCR beta chains was found in a later genetic analysis and replicated in an independent cohort. Correlated functional status among segregating V segments might reflect linkage disequilibrium, but an unknown experimental factor could not be ruled out. Immune exposure information for the cohort was limited to CMV serostatus. In a later analysis, TCR association rates were found to vary across HLA loci, with the most associated TCRs seen for DRB1 alleles and the fewest for HLA-C alleles. When HLA alleles, especially DR and DQ, strongly co-occurred, attributing TCR associations to individual alleles was difficult. Only TCR beta chains were sequenced in this cohort, and the absence of alpha or paired-chain data limited detectable features. It was suggested by the authors that the approach could potentially be generalized to other disease states and immunological phenotypes. According to a later genetic analysis, donors in an Asian-associated ancestry cluster had fewer N-insertions in productive TCRs than the roughly 670-donor mean. Across donors, most TCR sequences were observed very rarely, whereas some public TCRs were present in many individuals. According to a later analysis, most CMV-associated TCR beta chains appeared to be HLA-restricted, and the HLA associations seemed to be driven largely by CMV exposure. Roughly uniform sequencing depth across donors was assumed in presence/absence analyses, although this assumption may not hold. Some IMGT-functional V segments, including TRBV6-2 and TRBV6-3, could not be told apart with the 87-base-pair reads, so those segments were excluded. Because HLA typing was missing for some donors at each locus, association tests included only the typed subset. In an earlier analysis of about 600 of the donors, most TCR beta V segments appeared in productive rearrangements about 87% or about 30% of the time, broadly matching IMGT annotations. In vitro tests confirmed that three of the cytomegalovirus-associated TCR beta chains recognize cytomegalovirus antigens. A later analysis found that HLA-associated TCR beta chains were more clonally expanded and had lower generation probabilities than equally common non-associated chains. The earlier analysis of about 600 of the donors excluded some 16 rarely observed V segments, including chromosome 9 orphons, because counts were too low. A further reported finding was that TCR beta sequences accurately predicted the HLA-A and HLA-B alleles for most subjects in the first cohort. The study gave a list of 150 to 200 TCR beta chains associated with cytomegalovirus. A later analysis associated roughly 17,000 TCR beta sequences with specific HLA alleles at a false discovery rate of 0.05.

The sequenced material came from PBMCs. The clonotype was recovered from a woman aged 18-35 years in good health and CMV-seropositive. The V gene is TRBV7-9 and the J gene is TRBJ1-3; a weak D assignment points to TRBD1 (5 bases agree). The DNA sequence is given as TGTGCCAGCAGCTTAGGACAGTCCCCATATTTT. Its protein reads: CASSLGQSPYF.